These 3 T cell receptor beta chains came from one sample sequenced in a study of blood T cell repertoires in COVID-19. TCRdb keeps only in-frame clones here, not all; method: immunoSEQ multiplex PCR. This sample has around 200,000 clones, with over 80% found just once. Material for sequencing was peripheral blood. Receptor source: a woman aged 40 to 50 with acute or convalescent COVID-19.

The chain uses TRBV9 and TRBJ2-1; D gene unclear. CDR1 and CDR2 from the germline V gene are SGDLS and YYNGEE. This CDR3 region has 12 residues. V was trimmed by 0 bases and J by 9 bases, leaving 7 bases between them. The CDR3 loop is CASSVAVSEQFF. CDR3 coding DNA: TGTGCCAGCAGCGTAGCGGTAAGTGAGCAGTTCTTC. Drawing the rest from reference TRBV9 and TRBJ2-1, the complete variable domain is DSGVTQTPKHLITATGQRVTLRCSPRSGDLSVYWYQQSLDQGLQFLIQYYNGEERAKGNILERFSAQQFPDLHSELNLSSLELGDSALYFCASSVAVSEQFFGPGTRLTVL.

The chain links TRBV10-2 to TRBJ1-4, with 7 bases aligning to TRBD1. V was clipped by 6 bases and J by 5 bases; unmatched bases: 6. The germline V gene encodes CDR1 WSHSY and CDR2 SAAADI. The CDR3 spans 14 residues. The CDR3 sequence: CASRLGQKNEKLFF. The CDR3, as DNA: TGCGCCAGCAGATTGGGACAGAAAAATGAAAAACTGTTTTTT.

V is TRBV19 and J is TRBJ2-1, with 13 nucleotides matching TRBD2. V was clipped by 4 bases and J by 6 bases; unmatched bases: 3. The CDR3 runs 15 residues. Germline V CDR1 and CDR2: LNHDA, SQIVND (reference sequence). In DNA form, the CDR3 reads TGTGCCAGTAGTAAACTAGCGGGGGGGACCAATGAGCAGTTCTTC. It specifies CASSKLAGGTNEQFF. Full variable domain (missing parts from reference TRBV19 and TRBJ2-1): DGGITQSPKYLFRKEGQNVTLSCEQNLNHDAMYWYRQDPGQGLRLIYYSQIVNDFQKGDIAEGYSVSREKKESFPLTVTSAQKNPTAFYLCASSKLAGGTNEQFFGPGTRLTVL.